This paragraph covers one T cell receptor beta chain sequence. The data originate from a study of blood T cell repertoires in COVID-19. In the authors' methods: Reference gene primer amplification in the assay estimated nucleated cell counts. Measured with immunoSEQ multiplex PCR; TCRdb has only the in-frame clones, and not every one. The D gene and trimming were derived from the DNA, and the V and J assignments and clone size from that table. The sample includes over 200,000 clones, about 80% of them seen just once. The V gene's germline CDR1 is MNHNS and CDR2 SASEGT. The germline V and J ends were trimmed by 1 base and 2 bases, with 13 bases remaining between them. The CDR3 has 16 amino acids.

The V gene is TRBV6-1, the J gene TRBJ2-3; tentative D call: TRBD1 (5 bases). Sequenced material: PBMCs or T cells enriched from blood (not recorded which). This TCR derives from a man in his sixties who had recovered from COVID-19. DNA for the CDR3: TGTGCCAGCAGTGAAGGGGGCAGTTTATTCACAGATACGCAGTATTTT. Its protein product is CASSEGGSLFTDTQYF.